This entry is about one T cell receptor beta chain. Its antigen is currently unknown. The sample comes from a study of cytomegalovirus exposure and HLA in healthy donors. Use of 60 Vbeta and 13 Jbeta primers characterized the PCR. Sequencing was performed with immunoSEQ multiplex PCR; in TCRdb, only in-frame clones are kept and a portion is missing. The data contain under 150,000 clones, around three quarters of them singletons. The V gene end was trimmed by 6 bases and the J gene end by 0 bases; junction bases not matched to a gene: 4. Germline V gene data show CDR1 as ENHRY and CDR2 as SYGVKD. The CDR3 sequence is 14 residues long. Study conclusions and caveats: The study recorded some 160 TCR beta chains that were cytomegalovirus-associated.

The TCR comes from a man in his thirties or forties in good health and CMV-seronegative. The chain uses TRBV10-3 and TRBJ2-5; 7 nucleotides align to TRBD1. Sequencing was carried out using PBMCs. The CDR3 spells CAIRSDRYQETQYF. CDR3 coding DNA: TGTGCCATCAGGTCGGACAGGTACCAAGAGACCCAGTACTTC.